This is a list of T cell receptor beta chains from one sample in a study of blood T cells in healthy people across ages. TCRdb re-called the 5' RACE reads with MiXCR, one entry per CDR3 protein. The repertoire holds over 700,000 distinct CDR3 sequences, with approximately 53% as singletons. Sequencing used blood. These receptors were collected from a man at least 80 years old in good health. Both conserved end residues are part of each CDR3. Fields, in order: CDR3 DNA, CDR3 protein, J gene, D gene, V gene, clone size. The D gene is left open where the match is weak. Expanded clones are given a class, and other clones once, few, many or no size at all.

TGTGCCAGCAGTGAGGGGCACGTAGGGGGGCGGGGCATTCAGTACTTC | CASSEGHVGGRGIQYF | TRBJ2-4 | - | TRBV25-1 | -
TGCAGCGTTGACGACCGGGGCTTGAGCTCCTACGAGCAGTACTTC | CSVDDRGLSSYEQYF | TRBJ2-7 | - | TRBV29-1 | -
TGTGCCAGCAGTGACTCTCCGGAAAATGAGCAGTTCTTC | CASSDSPENEQFF | TRBJ2-1 | - | TRBV6-4 | -
TGTGCCAGCAGCCTTAACGAGGGAAACATTCAGTACTTC | CASSLNEGNIQYF | TRBJ2-4 | - | TRBV7-3 | -
TGCGCCAGCAGTGGAATGGGTGGGGTTTACAATGAGCAGTTCTTC | CASSGMGGVYNEQFF | TRBJ2-1 | - | TRBV5-1 | -
TGTGCCAGCAGCCGACGGGGAGGGAATCAGCCCCAGCATTTT | CASSRRGGNQPQHF | TRBJ1-5 | - | TRBV5-8 | few
TGCAGTGCTTCCCGACTAGCGGGATCCTACAATGAGCAGTTCTTC | CSASRLAGSYNEQFF | TRBJ2-1 | TRBD2 | TRBV20-1 | few
TGCAGTGCTAGCGGGGACAGGGCGGCTAGCGGTTACTACGAGCAGTTCTTC | CSASGDRAASGYYEQFF | TRBJ2-1 | TRBD1 | TRBV20-1 | few
TGTGCCAGCAGTGCCGGACCCCAAGAGACCCAGTACTTC | CASSAGPQETQYF | TRBJ2-5 | - | TRBV25-1 | few
TGTGCCAGCCGGCCCGGGACTAGCGGGACCTACGAGCAGTACTTC | CASRPGTSGTYEQYF | TRBJ2-7 | TRBD2 | TRBV12-3/TRBV12-4 | -
TGTGCCAGCAGTTTAGGGTGGGGCACCGGGGAGCTGTTTTTT | CASSLGWGTGELFF | TRBJ2-2 | - | TRBV27 | -
TGTGCCAGCAGGCAAACTTCACAGGGTAGCTATGGCTACACCTTC | CASRQTSQGSYGYTF | TRBJ1-2 | - | TRBV6-6 | few
TGTGCCAGCAGCTTAGGGGAACCGGGACTAGCGTTCAATGAGCAGTTCTTC | CASSLGEPGLAFNEQFF | TRBJ2-1 | TRBD2 | TRBV7-2 | few
TGTGCCACCAGCCCCAGGACAGGGGGCGTTGAGACCCAGTACTTC | CATSPRTGGVETQYF | TRBJ2-5 | TRBD1 | TRBV15 | once
TGTGCCAGCAGTCCCTCGGGACTAGCGGCCGCCTGGGAGCAGTACTTC | CASSPSGLAAAWEQYF | TRBJ2-5 | TRBD2 | TRBV6-5 | -
TGTGCCAGCAGTCCCTCCCCGACAGTTAGCAATCAGCCCCAGCATTTT | CASSPSPTVSNQPQHF | TRBJ1-5 | - | TRBV12-3/TRBV12-4 | -
TGTGCCAGCAGCGGAAGGGAGGGCTACACCTTC | CASSGREGYTF | TRBJ1-2 | - | TRBV9 | -
TGTGCCAGCAGTAGGGGAGGGTTACTCGCCGGGGAGCTGTTTTTT | CASSRGGLLAGELFF | TRBJ2-2 | TRBD2 | TRBV27 | -
TGTGCCAGCAGTTACTCGGTCGTATACTCTGGGGCCAACGTCCTGACTTTC | CASSYSVVYSGANVLTF | TRBJ2-6 | - | TRBV6-5 | -
TGTGCCAGCAGCCCAAGCCGACTAGCGGGCCACAATGAGCAGTTCTTC | CASSPSRLAGHNEQFF | TRBJ2-1 | TRBD2 | TRBV7-3 | -
TGTGCCAGCAGTCCCAGGGGGCCTGGGGCCAACGTCCTGACTTTC | CASSPRGPGANVLTF | TRBJ2-6 | TRBD1 | TRBV27 | -
TGTGCCAGCAGCCAGTTCCGGGCTAACTACCGGGGTGAGCAGTACTTC | CASSQFRANYRGEQYF | TRBJ2-7 | - | TRBV25-1 | -